The 6 T cell receptor beta chains in this list originate from one sample, sequenced in a study of blood T cell repertoires in COVID-19. The method was immunoSEQ multiplex PCR; TCRdb's version includes in-frame clones alone and lacks a portion of them. The sample yields approximately 160,000 clones, roughly 86% seen once. The material sequenced was peripheral blood. The receptors shown here come from a man aged 35 to 55 who had recovered from COVID-19.

The chain couples TRBV4-3 to TRBJ2-3; D may be TRBD1 (6 bases). V lost 0 bases and J 5 bases, leaving 6 bases between the germline ends. The CDR3 totals 13 residues. Germline lookup yields CDR1 LGHNA and CDR2 YSLEER. Written as DNA, the CDR3 is TGCGCCAGCAGCCAAGAAGGGGGAGATACGCAGTATTTT. Amino acid sequence: CASSQEGGDTQYF.

This chain connects TRBV5-1 to TRBJ2-3, with D possibly being TRBD2 (5 bases). The germline CDR1 and CDR2 sequences are SGHRS and YFSETQ. CDR3 length: 13 amino acids. V lost 9 bases and J 3 bases, leaving 14 bases between the germline ends. CDR3 bases: TGCGCCACTAAGGGAGTAGCTACAGATACGCAGTATTTT. This translates into CATKGVATDTQYF.

The chain combines TRBV6-2 or TRBV6-3 with TRBJ1-1; D not resolved. CDR1 is MNHEY, CDR2 SVGEGT, per germline. The CDR3 has 14 residues. Between the trimmed V and J ends, which lost 0 bases and 0 bases, there was a span of 5 bases. DNA for the CDR3: TGTGCCAGCAGTTACTCGGCATTGAACACTGAAGCTTTCTTT. Translation: CASSYSALNTEAFF.

V gene TRBV5-4 combines with J gene TRBJ2-1; tentatively, D is TRBD2 (6 bases). Germline V gives CDR1 SGHNT, CDR2 YYREEE (reference sequence). Trimming shortened V by 2 bases and J by 0 bases, and 9 bases separated the two germline ends. The CDR3 is 15 residues long. Written as DNA, the CDR3 is TGTGCCAGCAGCTTAGGCGGGACCTCCTACAATGAGCAGTTCTTC. Translation gives CASSLGGTSYNEQFF.

The V and J genes are TRBV6-2 or TRBV6-3 and TRBJ2-5, with D perhaps matching TRBD2 (6 bases). In germline, CDR1 is MNHEY, CDR2 SVGEGT. V was cut by 3 bases and J by 5 bases, with 13 bases left in between. The CDR3 extends over 14 amino acids. CDR3 DNA sequence: TGTGCCAGCAGTTATGGAGGGAATAGGGAGACCCAGTACTTC. The encoded protein is CASSYGGNRETQYF.

The V gene is TRBV4-1, the J gene TRBJ2-2; D perhaps matches TRBD1 (6 bases). With 2 bases removed from V and 2 bases from J, the gap between germline ends came to 9 bases. This CDR3 has 15 amino acids. The germline gives CDR1 MGHRA, CDR2 YSYEKL. CDR3 coding DNA: TGCGCCAGCAGCCAACCGGGACACAACACCGGGGAGCTGTTTTTT. Its protein product is CASSQPGHNTGELFF.